These T cell receptor beta chains were read from a single sample in a study of blood T cell repertoires in COVID-19. The table came from immunoSEQ multiplex PCR; TCRdb's copy has only in-frame clones and leaves some out. The data show some 220,000 clones, roughly 85% seen once. The sequenced sample was PBMCs or T cells enriched from blood (not recorded which). The source is a woman in her thirties or forties with acute COVID-19. Both conserved end residues are part of each CDR3. D genes are given only for firm matches. A clone size is listed for some rows: how often the clone was seen (once, few, many), or a class if it is expanded.

d_gene,j_gene,abundance,v_gene,CDR3nt,CDR3aa
.,TRBJ2-1,.,TRBV6-2/TRBV6-3,TGTGCCAGCAGTAGACCCGCGGGACAGCCCTACAATGAGCAGTTCTTC,CASSRPAGQPYNEQFF
.,TRBJ1-2,.,TRBV19,TGTGCCAGTAGTACCTTCAGGGGCTACTATAACTATGGCTACACCTTC,CASSTFRGYYNYGYTF
.,TRBJ1-3,.,TRBV19,TGTGCCAGTAGTATAAATTCAGAACCTGGAAACACCATATATTTT,CASSINSEPGNTIYF
.,TRBJ1-1,.,TRBV4-2,TGTGCCAGCAGCCAGGACAGCTTAGGAACTGAAGCTTTCTTT,CASSQDSLGTEAFF
TRBD1,TRBJ1-1,.,TRBV11-2,TGTGCCAGCAGCTTAGCAGGGGGTGAAGCTTTCTTT,CASSLAGGEAFF
TRBD1,TRBJ1-1,.,TRBV12-3/TRBV12-4,TGTGCCAGCAGTTCCAGAATCGGGACAGGTGCTTTCTTT,CASSSRIGTGAFF
.,TRBJ1-5,many,TRBV29-1,TGCAGCGGAGGTAACGCCAATCAGCCCCAGCATTTT,CSGGNANQPQHF
.,TRBJ1-1,.,TRBV5-6,TGTGCCAGCAGCTTGGAACAGACTATATTGAACACTGAAGCTTTCTTT,CASSLEQTILNTEAFF
.,TRBJ1-1,.,TRBV2,TGTGCCAGCCCCAGGAAGGCAACGAAACAAGCTTTCTTT,CASPRKATKQAFF
.,TRBJ1-6,.,TRBV9,TGTGCCAGCAGCGTAGTTCCACACGGGGGGAATTCACCCCTCCACTTT,CASSVVPHGGNSPLHF
.,TRBJ2-1,.,TRBV7-9,TGTGCCAGCAGCTTAGGAGGGGGCTACAATGAGCAGTTCTTC,CASSLGGGYNEQFF
.,TRBJ1-2,once,TRBV23-1,TGCGCCAGCAGCACTATCAAGGAGGGCTATGGCTACACCTTC,CASSTIKEGYGYTF
.,TRBJ1-3,.,TRBV5-8,TGTGCCAGCAGCTTGGGGGGCCCAGACTCTGGAAACACCATATATTTT,CASSLGGPDSGNTIYF
TRBD1,TRBJ1-1,.,TRBV19,TGTGCCAGTAGATCGACTTGGACCAGGGGGGTTGGTACAAAGGTAAAGGCTTTCTTT,CASRSTWTRGVGTKVKAFF
.,TRBJ2-2,.,TRBV6-4,TGTGCCAGCAGTGACTCTAGCGCCGGGGAGCTGTTTTTT,CASSDSSAGELFF
TRBD2,TRBJ2-1,once,TRBV7-2,TGTGCCAGCAGCTTAAGGTTTAGCGGGGGCTACAATGAGCAGTTCTTC,CASSLRFSGGYNEQFF
.,TRBJ1-2,once,TRBV5-1,TGCGCCAGCAGCTTGGATCCGGGAATCGGGTATGGCTACACCTTC,CASSLDPGIGYGYTF
TRBD1,TRBJ1-1,.,TRBV18,TGTGCCAGCTCACCACAGTCTCTTTTTACGGGACAGGAGAACACTGAAGCTTTCTTT,CASSPQSLFTGQENTEAFF
.,TRBJ2-1,.,TRBV19,TGTGCCAGTAATAAAAGGGGGGGAGAGCAGTTCTTC,CASNKRGGEQFF
TRBD1,TRBJ1-2,.,TRBV9,TGTGCCAGCAGCGTAGCGACAGGGGGCTCTAGTGGCTACACCTTC,CASSVATGGSSGYTF
.,TRBJ1-2,.,TRBV14,TGTGCCAGCAGCCGGAGGGGTAAAGATGGCTACACCTTC,CASSRRGKDGYTF
TRBD2,TRBJ2-1,.,TRBV3-1/TRBV3-2,TGTGCCAGCAGCCCGTATAGCGGGGGGGACTACAATGAGCAGTTCTTC,CASSPYSGGDYNEQFF
.,TRBJ2-3,.,TRBV7-9,TGTGCCAGCGGACCGGGGGGCCCCAGCACAGATACGCAGTATTTT,CASGPGGPSTDTQYF
.,TRBJ1-2,once,TRBV9,TGTGCCAGCAGCGTAGCTCCAAGGCCCATAGGGGGCTATGGCTACACCTTC,CASSVAPRPIGGYGYTF
TRBD2,TRBJ2-1,few,TRBV5-1,TGCGCCAGCAGCGGGAGCGGGGGGGGCTATGAGCAGTTCTTC,CASSGSGGGYEQFF